This T cell receptor beta chain derives from a study of regulatory T cells in long-lasting Graves disease (dated by TCRdb to about 2021). Regarding the complete study: Antithyroid drugs had been taken for less than 3 months by newly diagnosed Graves' disease patients. Patients with persistent Graves' disease were compared with patients with newly diagnosed Graves' disease using TCR sequencing and RNA sequencing of peripheral blood. The study was registered as a clinical trial and conducted in China. A total of about 35 samples underwent TCR sequencing: some 13 from persistent and roughly 20 from newly diagnosed Graves' disease patients.

Measured from the cysteine to the phenylalanine, the CDR3 is 24 residues long. Only CDR3 DNA remains: 72 bases, in frame from the first base. The germline V gene provides CDR1 LGHNT and CDR2 FRNRAP. A few counts support this clonotype. What this receptor recognizes is not known. Its ends do not fully match the called genes, so a read error is possible. What this sample's time point label stands for: newly diagnosed GD, antithyroid drugs for less than 3 months. For both TCR sequencing and RNA sequencing, RNA was extracted from PBMCs using TRIzol. The diagnosis of Graves' disease followed American Thyroid Association guidelines. Patients were recruited from an endocrinology department in Xi'an, China. Each patient gave approximately 9.7 milliliters of peripheral blood, collected in an EDTA anticoagulant tube. Ficoll Paque Plus density gradient separation was used to isolate PBMCs, and no further T cell sorting was performed. An Agilent 2100 Bioanalyzer and agarose gel were used to assess RNA quality, and a NanoDrop 2000 was used to measure RNA concentration.

Library preparation used multiplex PCR. Sequencing was carried out with an Illumina HiSeq 4000. CDR3 regions were amplified by Arm-PCR with iRepertoire HTBI primers to construct TCR beta libraries. Gel purification was performed on PCR products prior to sequencing. As for the original processing: A total of around 66 TRBV and 14 TRBJ segments were identified across samples and were used for gene usage analysis of CDR3 amino acid clonotypes. COPE and FqMerger were used to merge the filtered high-quality paired reads into contigs. BLAST was used to align contigs to IMGT TRBV, TRBD and TRBJ reference genes, with CDR3 defined following IMGT. Clonotypes above 0.1% frequency were classified as highly expanded clones. Shannon entropy served as the measure of repertoire diversity, while the Gini coefficient captured V-J evenness. A clonotype found in more than one individual was treated as public. TCRdb trimmed the raw reads at Q25, called clones with MiXCR and kept productive beta chains. Every distinct CDR3 protein forms one entry, paired with its most common genes and DNA. TCRdb's processing, not the authors', yielded these V and J calls. This sample is represented by fewer than 450,000 distinct CDR3 sequences; approximately 15% of them were singletons. In total, the top ten clones hold about 7.6% of the sample.

The paper's findings and limits, for the study overall: The authors acknowledged the small sample size as a limitation that may reduce accuracy. More public clonotypes were shared among persistent patients (more than 2,500) than among newly diagnosed patients (966). Sequencing and analysis were limited to the TCR beta chain. TRBV28, TRBJ1-2 and TRBJ2-5 were preferentially used in persistent disease, while TRBV20-1 and TRBJ2-1 were favored in newly diagnosed disease. Because the primary lesion, thyroid tissue, could not be accessed, the study looked at peripheral blood alone. Lower TCR Shannon entropy and fewer highly expanded clones were observed in persistent Graves' disease patients than in newly diagnosed patients, which suggested clonal expansion.

These data were likewise used in another study, on T cells in Graves' hyperthyroidism and ophthalmopathy. The second investigation adds: Stable Graves' hyperthyroidism was defined as the absence of progression to ophthalmopathy over 18 months of follow-up. The hyperthyroidism patients were between 18 and 65 years old and newly diagnosed, with a disease duration of less than 2 months. The study excluded patients with uncontrolled infections, other autoimmune diseases, pregnancy or lactation. Diagnoses relied on clinical symptoms, serum thyroxine and TRAb, thyroid ultrasound and orbital computed tomography. The first round of RT-PCR for the TCR CDR3 was performed with the HTBI primer set and the Qiagen OneStep RT-PCR kit. Blood samples also contained most of the expanded thyroid clonotypes (frequency above 0.001), which suggests that blood repertoires may reflect thyroid immune responses. Ophthalmopathy was separated from stable hyperthyroidism by a 13 V-J signature model, with roughly 88% sensitivity and approximately 84% specificity obtained in cross-validation and 80%/75% obtained in testing. During validation, the model predicted progression to ophthalmopathy a median of around six months ahead of onset, with more than 60% sensitivity and less than 85% specificity. TCR V-J signatures able to tell the groups apart were searched for in a discovery cohort of 100 or so patients, of whom roughly 42 had Graves' ophthalmopathy and 57 had stable Graves' hyperthyroidism. Prospective prediction of ophthalmopathy was tested in an independent validation cohort of approximately 19 hyperthyroidism patients and some 17 patients who later progressed to ophthalmopathy. The approximately 100 discovery patients were randomly split 7:3 into training and test sets. The study also compared thyroid tissue and blood T-cell repertoires from a handful of Graves' hyperthyroidism patients. After blood sampling, hyperthyroidism patients were treated with methimazole at a starting dose of 30 mg daily, and ophthalmopathy patients were treated with high-dose intravenous methylprednisolone. A second multiplex PCR round built the libraries, followed by size selection and purification. Libraries were sequenced paired-end with 100 bp reads on an Illumina HiSeq2000. SOAPnuke was used to process the raw data, with reads discarded if the reads contained adapters or uncalled bases, had a mean Phred below 15, or lacked an exact constant-primer or identifier match. High-quality paired reads were merged with COPE v1.2.5, and unique nucleotide sequences were defined as clonotypes. MiTCR v1.1 was used to align the clonotypes against IMGT TRBV, TRBD and TRBJ reference segments. Analysis was restricted to V-J combinations with a frequency above 0.0001, which covered 99% to 99.2% of repertoires. A TCS score was defined as the ratio of F50 (clonal expansion) to E x V (chaos), with BLOSUM62-based TCRdist applied between CDR3 peptides within each V-J. Welch's t-statistics and random forest reduced approximately 520 V-J features to 10 to 15, which were used in a naive Bayes classifier (R e1071). No statistical method was used to set the sample size in advance, and investigators knew the group allocation. According to the paper, TCR Vbeta CDR3 sequencing was carried out on some 130 peripheral blood samples, which came from fewer than 50 ophthalmopathy, 70 to 80 hyperthyroidism and approximately 17 progressor patients.

The TCR originated in a woman aged 40 to 50 with Graves disease. Donor details come from another sample of the same person, matched by shared clones. The receptor chain draws on TRBV12-5 and TRBJ2-4, with the D call perhaps TRBD1 or TRBD2, as 5 bases match in each case. The specimen was peripheral blood mononuclear cells (PBMCs), collected at new diagnosis, from a patient treated with antithyroid drugs. The DNA reads TGTGCTAGTGGTTTGGCACAACGGGGCCTATGGAACCCTCGTGCGCACCTAGCCAAAAACATTCAGTGCTTC. Its coded protein is CASGLAQRGLWNPRAHLAKNIQCF.